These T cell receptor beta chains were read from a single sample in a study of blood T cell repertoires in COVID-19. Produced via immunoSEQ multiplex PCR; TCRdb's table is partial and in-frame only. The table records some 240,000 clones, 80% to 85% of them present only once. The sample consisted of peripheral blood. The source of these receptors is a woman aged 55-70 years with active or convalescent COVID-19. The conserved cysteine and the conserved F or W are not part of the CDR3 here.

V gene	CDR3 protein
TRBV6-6	ASRGRDSRGTEAF
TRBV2	ASSGSRTGELF
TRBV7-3	ASSLTGQVGNTQY
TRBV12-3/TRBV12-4	ASSLGQKETQY
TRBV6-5	ASTLLRANQPQH
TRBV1	TSSPHGYPGELF
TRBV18	ASSPVLLKNSEAF
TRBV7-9	ASSLRGSDTQY
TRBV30	AWSAGEGDQY
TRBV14	ASSQPTSSYNSPLH
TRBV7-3	ASSLTGARNEQF
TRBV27	ASSYSGPGTDTQY
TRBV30	AWRLAVRNEQF
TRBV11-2	ASSARQVNTEAF
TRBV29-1	SVAGTGYGYT
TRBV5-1	ASSLRESQETQY
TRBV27	ASSALGTGGLDYEQY
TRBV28	ASSPGKGTRDEQF
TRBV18	ASSPTRNTEAF
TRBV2	ASTPPAGGGYT
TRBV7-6	ASSPRQGMGEKLF
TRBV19	ASSISGDYGYT
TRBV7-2	ASSPVGGGTDTQY
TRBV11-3	ASSLEAGVGESSYNEQF
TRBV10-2	ASSELAGYQPQH
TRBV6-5	ASSYPGRVGELF
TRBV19	ASSDLGGSSYNEQF
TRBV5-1	ASSLNGGSTYEQY
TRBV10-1	ASSESVAGGIYNEQF
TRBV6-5	ASSYSIVAGGNEQF
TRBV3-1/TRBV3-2	ASSQDRRGGYNEQF
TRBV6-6	ASSYSGRGDEQF
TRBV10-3	ASGGQGDTEAF
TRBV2	ASSEGQGTYEQY
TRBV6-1	ASSELSSGRTNYGYT
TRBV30	AWSPESYGYT
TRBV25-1	ASSDHLGPGKTDTQY
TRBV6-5	ASSYRGGRTDTQY
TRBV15	ATSRDQTGLNQPQH
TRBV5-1	ASSFTGTGNSPLH
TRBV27	ASSLYAGVNTEAF
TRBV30	AWGGFTYEQY
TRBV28	ASSLSGTGLEAF
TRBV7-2	ASSSATGVGSPLH
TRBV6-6	ASNHRGGGYEQY
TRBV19	ASNLPGQGNYGYT
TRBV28	ASSLEGEAF
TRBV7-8	ASSSGYGYT
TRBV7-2	ASSLARGGGTEQF